This T cell receptor (beta chain) was retrieved from a study of CD8+CD57+ T cells in acquired aplastic anemia. The CDR3 length is 12 residues. The germline CDR1 and CDR2 sequences are LNHNV and YYDKDF (reference sequence). V lost 2 bases and J lost 5, with 6 bases in between. In patients chosen for sequencing, flow cytometry had shown CD8+CD57+ cell expansion. Blood samples were obtained from patients who had received no prior therapy. Investigators profiled TCR beta VDJ and CDR3 from genomic DNA template. MiXCR was run by TCRdb on the reads, yielding one entry per CDR3 protein. The sample lists some 200,000 distinct CDR3 sequences, just under 50% seen once, with 8% to 10% in the top ten.

The TCR sequence derives from a human donor with aplastic anemia. The chain couples TRBV15 to TRBJ2-5, with D unclear. The sequencing sample was made of sorted CD4+, CD8+, or CD8+CD57+ T cells (not recorded which) from PBMCs. The CDR3 sequence is CATSRPMETQYF. CDR3 nucleotide sequence: TGTGCCACCAGCAGACCGATGGAGACCCAGTACTTC. The entire variable domain, with the rest obtained from reference TRBV15 and TRBJ2-5, is as follows: DAMVIQNPRYQVTQFGKPVTLSCSQTLNHNVMYWYQQKSSQAPKLLFHYYDKDFNNEADTPDNFQSRRPNTSFCFLDIRSPGLGDTAMYLCATSRPMETQYFGPGTRLLVL.